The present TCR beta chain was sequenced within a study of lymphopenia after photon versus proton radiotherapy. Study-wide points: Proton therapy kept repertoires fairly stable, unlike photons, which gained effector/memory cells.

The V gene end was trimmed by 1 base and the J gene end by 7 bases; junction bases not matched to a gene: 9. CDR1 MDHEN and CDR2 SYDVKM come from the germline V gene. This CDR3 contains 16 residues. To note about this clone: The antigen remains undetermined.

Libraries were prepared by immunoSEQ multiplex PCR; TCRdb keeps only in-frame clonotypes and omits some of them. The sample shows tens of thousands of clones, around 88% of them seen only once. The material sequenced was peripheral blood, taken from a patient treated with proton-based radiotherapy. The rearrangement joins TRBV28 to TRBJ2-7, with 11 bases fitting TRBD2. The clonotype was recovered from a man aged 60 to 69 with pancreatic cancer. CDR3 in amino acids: CASSLLAGGPMREQYF. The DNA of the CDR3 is TGTGCCAGCAGTTTATTAGCGGGAGGGCCAATGAGGGAGCAGTACTTC.